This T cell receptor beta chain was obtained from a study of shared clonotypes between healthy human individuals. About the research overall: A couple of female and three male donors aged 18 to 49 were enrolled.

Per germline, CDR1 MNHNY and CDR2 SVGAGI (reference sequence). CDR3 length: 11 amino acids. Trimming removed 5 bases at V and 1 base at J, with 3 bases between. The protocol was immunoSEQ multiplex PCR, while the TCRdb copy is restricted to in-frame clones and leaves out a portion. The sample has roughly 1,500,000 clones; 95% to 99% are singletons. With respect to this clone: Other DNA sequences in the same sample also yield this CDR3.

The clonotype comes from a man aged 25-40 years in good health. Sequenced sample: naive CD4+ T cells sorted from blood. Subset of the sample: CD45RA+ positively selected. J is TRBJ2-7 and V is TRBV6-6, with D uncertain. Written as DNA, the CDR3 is TGTGCCAGCAGTCCTTCCTACGAGCAGTACTTC. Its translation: CASSPSYEQYF.